This entry features one T cell receptor (beta chain) sequence. The sample belongs to a study of blood T cell repertoires in COVID-19. Study-level background: The samples span acute and convalescent COVID-19 from the United States, Italy and Spain. The cDNA or gDNA used as material had been derived from T cells, B-cell-depleted T cells, or PBMCs.

Germline CDR1 reads MNHEY; CDR2 reads SMNVEV (reference sequence). The CDR3 sequence is 14 residues long. V was cut by 0 bases and J by 1 base, with 6 bases left in between. Original handling: Estimates of nucleated cell counts were drawn from the amplification of reference gene primers. The method was immunoSEQ multiplex PCR; TCRdb's version includes in-frame clones alone and lacks a portion of them. From that table come the V and J calls and clone size; the DNA was used to work out D and trimming. The table records around 130,000 clones, less than 85% of them present only once. The receptor was derived from a woman aged 60-75 years with acute or convalescent COVID-19. Sequenced sample: peripheral blood. The chain uses TRBV27 and TRBJ1-1; D unclear. CDR3 residues: CASSLSAANTEAFF. For the CDR3, the DNA is TGTGCCAGCAGTTTATCGGCGGCGAACACTGAAGCTTTCTTT.